What follows is one T cell receptor beta chain and its context. Resections were taken during corrective heart surgery, and the thymus tissue came from these. CDR1 and CDR2 (germline): WSHSY, SAAADI. The CDR3 spans 16 residues. Trimming pared 4 bases from V and 2 bases from J, leaving 15 bases between. The sample comes from a study of human thymus T cells. Clones were sequenced by immunoSEQ multiplex PCR, and TCRdb holds only the in-frame ones, with some missing. The sample yields approximately 71,000 clones, 95% seen once. The rearrangement links TRBV10-2 to TRBJ2-1, with D possibly TRBD2 on 5 matching bases. Sequencing was performed on thymus tissue. This clonotype was obtained from a girl under three years old with a congenital heart defect but otherwise immunologically healthy. The chain's CDR3 is CASSGSGIDAYNEQFF. CDR3 nucleotide sequence: TGCGCCAGCAGTGGGTCGGGAATAGACGCCTACAATGAGCAGTTCTTC.